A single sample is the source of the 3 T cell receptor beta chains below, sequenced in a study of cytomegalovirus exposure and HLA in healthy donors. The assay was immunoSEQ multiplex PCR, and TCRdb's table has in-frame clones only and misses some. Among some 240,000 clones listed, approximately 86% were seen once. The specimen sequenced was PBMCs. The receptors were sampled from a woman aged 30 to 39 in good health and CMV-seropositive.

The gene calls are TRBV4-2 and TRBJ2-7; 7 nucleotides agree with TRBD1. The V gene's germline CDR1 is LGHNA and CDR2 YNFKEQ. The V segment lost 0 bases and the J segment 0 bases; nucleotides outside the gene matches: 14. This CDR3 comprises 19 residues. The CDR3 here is CASSQDLRFSGTASYEQYF. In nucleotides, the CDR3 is TGTGCCAGCAGCCAAGATCTTAGGTTTTCGGGGACAGCCTCCTACGAGCAGTACTTC.

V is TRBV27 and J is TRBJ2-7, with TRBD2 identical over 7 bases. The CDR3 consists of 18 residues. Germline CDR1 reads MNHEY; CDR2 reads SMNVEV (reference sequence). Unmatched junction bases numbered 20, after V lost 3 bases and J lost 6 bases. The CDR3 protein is CASSLMREQEGPPPEQYF. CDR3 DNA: TGTGCCAGCAGTTTGATGCGGGAGCAAGAAGGGCCCCCCCCCGAGCAGTACTTC.

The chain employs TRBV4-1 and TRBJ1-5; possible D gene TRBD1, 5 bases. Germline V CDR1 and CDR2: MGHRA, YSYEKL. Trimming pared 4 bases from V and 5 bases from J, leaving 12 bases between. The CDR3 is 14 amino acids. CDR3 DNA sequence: TGCGCCAGCAGCCGCCGGGGGGGAGATCAGCCCCAGCATTTT. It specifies CASSRRGGDQPQHF.